Following are 30 T cell receptor beta chains from one sample sequenced in a study of early T cells in non-severe SARS-CoV-2 infection. TCRdb re-called the 5' RACE reads through MiXCR, storing one row per CDR3 protein. The sample contains fewer than 70,000 distinct CDR3 sequences, approximately 12% of which appear only once. The sequenced sample consisted of whole blood. The receptor source for this set is an adult who was a healthcare worker with PCR-confirmed SARS-CoV-2 infection or an uninfected control (not recorded which).

This chain joins TRBV4-1 and TRBJ1-2; 7 bases fit TRBD1. Germline loops: CDR1 MGHRA, CDR2 YSYEKL. The CDR3 sequence is 17 residues long. V lost 0 bases to trimming and J lost 2 bases; unmatched junction nucleotides: 9. CDR3 amino acids: CASSQDRGTELNYGYTF. The DNA of the CDR3 is TGCGCCAGCAGCCAAGATAGAGGGACAGAGCTAAACTATGGCTACACCTTC.

V and J are TRBV29-1 and TRBJ2-1, with D maybe TRBD2 (6 bases). Per the germline V gene, CDR1 is SQVTM and CDR2 is ANQGSEA. Trimming removed 7 bases from V and 12 bases from J, with 19 bases in between. The CDR3 contains 12 residues. This CDR3 reads CSGTGPEGVQFF. The CDR3 DNA is TGCAGCGGGACTGGACCGGAGGGTGTGCAGTTCTTC.

This clonotype occurred many times. The chain has TRBV29-1 and TRBJ2-5; TRBD2 agrees at 9 bases. Germline CDR1 is SQVTM and CDR2 is ANQGSEA. CDR3 length equals 14 residues. Unmatched junction bases numbered 4, after V lost 2 bases and J lost 3 bases. CDR3 protein: CSVEFGLAKETQYF. Here the CDR3 DNA reads TGCAGCGTTGAATTCGGACTAGCGAAAGAGACCCAGTACTTC.

To note about this clonotype: Mismatch with germline at one junction end may stem from a read error. The chain employs TRBV5-1 and TRBJ2-3; 10 bases are shared with TRBD1. Germline CDR1 reads SGHRS; CDR2 reads YFSETQ. This CDR3 comprises 15 residues. In nucleotides, the CDR3 is TGCGGCAGCAGCTACACGGACAGGGGGACAGATACGCAGTATTTT. Protein sequence: CGSSYTDRGTDTQYF. Complete variable domain (other parts from reference TRBV5-1 and TRBJ2-3): KAGVTQTPRYLIKTRGQQVTLSCSPISGHRSVSWYQQTPGQGLQFLFEYFSETQRNKGNFPGRFSGRQFSNSRSEMNVSTLELGDSALYLCGSSYTDRGTDTQYFGPGTRLTVL.

A word on this clonotype: A much larger clone sits a single nucleotide away, making a read error possible. The chain carries TRBV7-8 and TRBJ2-1; possibly TRBD1 for D (6 bases). The germline V gene encodes CDR1 SGHVS and CDR2 FQNEAQ. The CDR3 contains 15 residues. In nucleotides, the CDR3 is TGTGTCAGCAGCCCTGACAGGAGCTCCTACAATGAGCAGTTCTTC. Its translation: CVSSPDRSSYNEQFF.

The rearrangement joins TRBV2 to TRBJ1-2; the match to TRBD1 covers 7 bases. Per germline, CDR1 SNHLY and CDR2 FYNNEI. V was clipped by 4 bases and J by 8 bases; unmatched bases: 10. The CDR3 totals 14 residues. As DNA, the CDR3 is TGTGCCAGCAGTGTAAACAGGGGTCATCAAGGCTACACCTTC. Translated, it gives CASSVNRGHQGYTF.

Many counts were recorded for this clonotype. The chain has TRBV6-5 and TRBJ1-1, with D possibly matching TRBD1 (5 bases). CDR1 and CDR2 from the germline V gene are MNHEY and SVGAGI. V gave up 7 bases and J gave up 1 base, with 10 bases separating them. This CDR3 region has 13 residues. The DNA for the CDR3 is TGTGCCAGCACCCGCGGGGGGAACACTGAAGCTTTCTTT. Translation gives CASTRGGNTEAFF.

The chain has TRBV27 and TRBJ1-2, with a possible D match to TRBD1 (5 bases). Looked up from germline, CDR1 is MNHEY and CDR2 is SMNVEV (reference sequence). V was trimmed by 2 bases and J by 3 bases, leaving 13 bases between them. This CDR3 comprises 15 residues. The CDR3 sequence: CASSLRQGRDYGYTF. CDR3 coding DNA: TGTGCCAGCAGTTTAAGGCAGGGTCGGGACTATGGCTACACCTTC.

Turning to this clonotype: This may stem from a read error, because a much larger clone lies one nucleotide away. The rearrangement uses TRBV12-3 or TRBV12-4 and TRBJ2-2; D is possibly TRBD2 (7 bases). The CDR3 spans 16 residues. CDR3 sequence: CAGSPMGGPTTGELFF. The CDR3 DNA reads TGTGCCGGCAGTCCGATGGGGGGGCCCACCACCGGGGAGCTGTTTTTT.

This clonotype has at least ten counts. The chain is built from TRBV10-3 and TRBJ2-3; D gene unclear. Germline CDR1 reads ENHRY; CDR2 reads SYGVKD. CDR3 size: 12 residues. V dropped 0 bases and J dropped 6 bases, with 4 bases sitting between them. CDR3 sequence (DNA): TGTGCCATCAGTGAGTCCCGGGATACGCAGTATTTT. It translates to CAISESRDTQYF.

The rearrangement joins TRBV5-4 to TRBJ2-7, with 9 positions matching TRBD2. CDR1 and CDR2 (germline): SGHNT, YYREEE (reference sequence). The junction had 4 bases not matched to a gene; V was cut back by 4 bases and J by 2 bases. The CDR3 extends over 14 amino acids. For the CDR3, the DNA is TGTGCCAGCAGCGGTAGCGGGAGCCCCTACGAGCAGTACTTC. The encoded protein is CASSGSGSPYEQYF.

This clonotype has ten or more counts. J is TRBJ2-2 and V is TRBV7-3, with D perhaps matching TRBD1 or TRBD2 (5 bases each). V was cut by 5 bases and J by 5 bases, with 12 bases left in between. In germline, CDR1 is SGHTA, CDR2 FQGTGA. The CDR3 extends over 14 amino acids. CDR3 region: CASSPGRMTGELFF. Here the CDR3 DNA reads TGTGCCAGCAGCCCGGGACGGATGACCGGGGAGCTGTTTTTT.

This clonotype was counted at least ten times. The V and J genes are TRBV12-3 or TRBV12-4 and TRBJ2-7, with D hard to call. The CDR3 is 13 amino acids. The ends were cut back, 1 base at V and 3 bases at J, with 7 bases in the middle. Written as DNA, the CDR3 is TGTGCCAGCAGTTTAGGTGTAGTCTACGAGCAGTACTTC. Translated: CASSLGVVYEQYF.

This clonotype was seen ten or more times. The junction departs from the called germline gene at one end, perhaps through a read error. The rearrangement links TRBV7-7 to TRBJ2-2, with no clear D. Looked up from germline, CDR1 is SSHAT and CDR2 is FNYEAQ (reference sequence). The CDR3 has 14 residues. This CDR3 is CASSLNRNTGELFF. The CDR3, as DNA: TGTGCTAGCAGCTTGAATAGAAACACCGGGGAGCTGTTTTTT.

This clonotype showed up many times. V is TRBV27 and J is TRBJ1-6; D is undetermined. CDR1 is MNHEY, CDR2 SMNVEV, per germline (reference sequence). The CDR3 spans 14 residues. Trimming stripped 7 bases from V and 7 bases from J, with 14 bases between. CDR3 residues: CASTQWATNSPLHF. CDR3 in DNA: TGTGCCAGCACCCAATGGGCAACCAATTCACCCCTCCACTTT.

This clonotype was counted many times. V usage is TRBV5-4 and J usage is TRBJ1-4; 8 bases are a match to TRBD1. The germline V gene encodes CDR1 SGHNT and CDR2 YYREEE (reference sequence). Trimming took 4 bases from V and 7 from J; bases not matched to a gene: 6. This CDR3 is 14 amino acids long. CDR3 DNA sequence: TGTGCCAGCAGCCAAAAAGGACAGGGTGAAAAACTGTTTTTT. This encodes CASSQKGQGEKLFF.

This clonotype was counted a few times. The V gene is TRBV5-6, the J gene TRBJ2-6; tentatively, D is TRBD2 (5 bases). Germline V lookup: CDR1 SGHDT, CDR2 YYEEEE. The CDR3 has 15 residues. The germline V and J ends were trimmed by 0 bases and 2 bases, with 6 bases remaining between them. CDR3 residues: CASSLAGTGANVLTF. The CDR3 DNA reads TGTGCCAGCAGCTTGGCGGGAACTGGGGCCAACGTCCTGACTTTC.

This clonotype was seen ten or more times. This chain joins TRBV28 and TRBJ2-7, with D unclear. Trimming removed 4 bases at V and 4 bases at J, with 5 bases between. This CDR3 has 11 residues. Germline CDR1 reads MDHEN; CDR2 reads SYDVKM. The DNA for the CDR3 is TGTGCCAGCAGTTCCGAATACGAGCAGTACTTC. It yields the protein CASSSEYEQYF.

Ten or more counts support this clonotype. The chain uses TRBV24-1 and TRBJ1-5; 10 bases match TRBD1. Germline V gene data show CDR1 as KGHDR and CDR2 as SFDVKD. CDR3 length equals 15 residues. Germline trimming cut 4 bases from V and 5 bases from J; bases unmatched to any gene: 4. The CDR3 region has the DNA TGTGCCACCAGTGACCCCGGGACAGGGGATCAGCCCCAGCATTTT. Its protein product is CATSDPGTGDQPQHF.

This clonotype came up many times. The CDR3 is CASSLRSQGAWYEQYF. CDR3 sequence (DNA): TGTGCCAGCAGTTTAAGGTCGCAGGGGGCATGGTACGAGCAGTACTTC. The chain carries TRBV12-3 or TRBV12-4 and TRBJ2-7, with 8 bases fitting TRBD1. The ends lost 2 bases at V and 4 bases at J; junction bases unmatched: 10. The CDR3 contains 16 residues.

This clonotype occurred many times. The chain has TRBV29-1 and TRBJ2-1; TRBD2 aligns across 7 bases. Germline V CDR1 and CDR2: SQVTM, ANQGSEA. This CDR3 comprises 11 residues. In DNA, the CDR3 is TGCTCTAGCGGTACGAACAATGAGCAGTTCTTC. Amino acids: CSSGTNNEQFF.

The sample holds many counts of this clonotype. This rearrangement joins TRBV12-3 or TRBV12-4 to TRBJ1-2; 7 bases fit TRBD1. J lost 5 bases, V lost 8 bases, and 11 bases had no gene match. The CDR3 consists of 14 residues. The CDR3 spells CASWDSSSPYGYTF. For the CDR3, the DNA is TGTGCCAGCTGGGACAGCTCTTCTCCATATGGCTACACCTTC.

This clonotype was recorded a few times. V usage is TRBV6-5 and J usage is TRBJ1-2; 8 bases are a match to TRBD1. The CDR3 covers 13 residues. The V segment lost 5 bases and the J segment 6 bases; nucleotides outside the gene matches: 5. Germline CDR1 MNHEY, CDR2 SVGAGI. CDR3 coding DNA: TGTGCCAGCAGTCGCGGACAGGGCCATGGCTACACCTTC. Translating it yields CASSRGQGHGYTF.

Comment on this clonotype: One base away lies a much larger clone, so this may be a sequencing read error. V usage is TRBV6-5 and J usage is TRBJ2-7; 7 nucleotides agree with TRBD1. The ends lost 5 bases at V and 9 bases at J; junction bases unmatched: 16. The CDR3 length is 15 residues. Per the germline V gene, CDR1 is MNHEY and CDR2 is SVGAGI. CDR3 amino acids: CASSAGTATPHGQYF. The CDR3 coding sequence is TGTGCCAGCAGTGCCGGGACAGCGACTCCCCACGGGCAGTACTTC.

In this sample, this clonotype turned up a few times. This chain joins TRBV29-1 and TRBJ2-1, with 8 bases matching TRBD2. Looked up from germline, CDR1 is SQVTM and CDR2 is ANQGSEA. The CDR3 has 15 amino acids. V was clipped by 4 bases and J by 0 bases; unmatched bases: 5. For the CDR3, the DNA is TGCAGCGTTGCCGGGACTAGTGCCTCCTACAATGAGCAGTTCTTC. Translation gives CSVAGTSASYNEQFF.

This clonotype was recorded a few times. V and J are TRBV4-1 and TRBJ2-7; D might be TRBD1 or TRBD2, each matching 5 bases. Germline loops: CDR1 MGHRA, CDR2 YSYEKL. Trimming took off 4 bases at V and 0 bases at J, with 16 bases between the two ends. The CDR3 contains 16 residues. The CDR3 sequence is CASSPAGAGSSYEQYF. In DNA form, the CDR3 reads TGCGCCAGCAGCCCGGCCGGGGCCGGAAGCTCCTACGAGCAGTACTTC.

This clonotype appeared a few times. The rearrangement links TRBV5-1 to TRBJ2-5; D possibly corresponds to TRBD1 (5 bases). V shed 4 bases and J shed 2 bases, with 18 bases lying between them. The CDR3 runs to 16 residues. The germline CDR1 and CDR2 sequences are SGHRS and YFSETQ. Written as DNA, the CDR3 is TGCGCCAGCAGCATGGGAACCTACAGGACGCAAGAGACCCAGTACTTC. This codes for CASSMGTYRTQETQYF.

This clonotype was seen repeatedly, ten times or more. CDR3 nucleotides: TGTGCCAGCAGTCAAGCCGGACACAACCCCAACACTGAAGCTTTCTTT. Protein: CASSQAGHNPNTEAFF. The rearrangement uses TRBV6-5 and TRBJ1-1; maybe TRBD1 (5 bases). Germline CDR1 is MNHEY and CDR2 is SVGAGI. V lost 5 bases and J lost 2, with 18 bases in between. This CDR3 is 16 amino acids long.

In its sample, this clonotype was seen many times. The V and J genes are TRBV3-1 and TRBJ1-1, with 7 bases aligning to TRBD1. This CDR3 is built from 15 residues. The trim removed 2 bases at V and 0 bases at J, leaving 3 bases unmatched. Germline V lookup: CDR1 LGHDT, CDR2 YNNKEL (reference sequence). Written as DNA, the CDR3 is TGTGCCAGCAGCCAATACAGGGGCCTGAACACTGAAGCTTTCTTT. Its protein product is CASSQYRGLNTEAFF.

At least ten counts were recorded for this clonotype. The V call is TRBV28, the J call TRBJ2-3, with D possibly TRBD2 on 5 matching bases. CDR1 and CDR2 from the germline V gene are MDHEN and SYDVKM. This CDR3 comprises 16 residues. Trimming left V 3 bases short and J 0 bases short, with 13 bases between. CDR3 in amino acids: CASSFSSGSSTDTQYF. As DNA, the CDR3 is TGTGCCAGCAGTTTCTCGAGCGGATCTAGCACAGATACGCAGTATTTT.